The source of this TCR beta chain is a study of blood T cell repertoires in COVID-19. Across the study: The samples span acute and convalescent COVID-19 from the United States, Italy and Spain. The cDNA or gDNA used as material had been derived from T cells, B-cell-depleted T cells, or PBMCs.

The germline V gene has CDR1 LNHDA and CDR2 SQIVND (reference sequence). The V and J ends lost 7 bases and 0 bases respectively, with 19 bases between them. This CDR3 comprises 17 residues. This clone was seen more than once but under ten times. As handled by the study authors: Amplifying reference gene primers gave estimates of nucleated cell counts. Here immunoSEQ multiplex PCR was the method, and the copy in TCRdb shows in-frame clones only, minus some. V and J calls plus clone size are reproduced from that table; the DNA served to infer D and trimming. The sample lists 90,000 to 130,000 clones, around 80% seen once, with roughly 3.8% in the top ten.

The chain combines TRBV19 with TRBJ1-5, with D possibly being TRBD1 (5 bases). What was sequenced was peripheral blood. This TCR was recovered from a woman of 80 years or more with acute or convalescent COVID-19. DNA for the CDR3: TGTGCCAGTACCCTGGGGCTGCGGGATCTTAGCAATCAGCCCCAGCATTTT. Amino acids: CASTLGLRDLSNQPQHF.